The rows below give T cell receptor beta chains drawn from one sample of a study of response to subunit inactivated influenza vaccine. TCRdb independently ran MiXCR on the RT-PCR reads; one entry per CDR3 protein. This sample carries around 760,000 distinct CDR3 sequences, around 14% of them seen once, and the ten largest clones take 6.5% to 8.5%. The starting material was PBMCs from blood, obtained approximately 15 days before vaccination. These receptors originate from a man aged 50-60 years who received an inactivated influenza vaccine. Both conserved end residues are trimmed from each CDR3. Clone size appears in some rows only: once, few, many, or a class for an expanded clone.

j_call | v_call | clone_size | cdr3_aa
TRBJ2-1 | TRBV5-4 | NA | ASSLGGATSGNEQF
TRBJ2-3 | TRBV28 | NA | ASSSPGQEGTDTQY
TRBJ2-7 | TRBV4-1 | few | ASSQGIGGDREQY
TRBJ2-3 | TRBV3-1 | NA | ASSQMGVSGGVTDTQY
TRBJ2-5 | TRBV2 | NA | ASGGSGWETQY
TRBJ2-5 | TRBV28 | NA | ASSSGMIRQETQY
TRBJ2-2 | TRBV30 | NA | AWSVLSNTGELF
TRBJ2-1 | TRBV5-6 | few | ASIGWGNNEQF
TRBJ2-1 | TRBV24-1 | NA | ATSDLHSAGISYNEQF
TRBJ1-1 | TRBV30 | few | AWEGGVNTEAF
TRBJ1-6 | TRBV20-1 | once | SAIPITGQGRNSPLH
TRBJ1-1 | TRBV27 | many | ASSLSMGTEAF
TRBJ2-5 | TRBV7-3 | few | ASSLLGGQETQY
TRBJ2-1 | TRBV5-1 | few | ASTRWGQDTQDEQF
TRBJ2-7 | TRBV5-5 | NA | ASSLAGGTRDEQY
TRBJ2-2 | TRBV20-1 | few | SARDITNTGELF
TRBJ2-7 | TRBV20-1 | NA | SAMSSPYEQY
TRBJ2-3 | TRBV5-1 | NA | ASRILATSTDTQY
TRBJ2-7 | TRBV7-2 | NA | ASSLAGRGTGKY
TRBJ1-4 | TRBV5-1 | NA | ASSLSDPRNEKLF
TRBJ2-1 | TRBV12-3/TRBV12-4 | many | ASNRNRAGEQF
TRBJ2-7 | TRBV5-5 | NA | ASSPGTSGDASSYEQY
TRBJ2-7 | TRBV6-5 | NA | ASSYSRGNSYEQY